The 11 T cell receptor beta chains below were found in one sample sequenced in a study of cytomegalovirus exposure and HLA in healthy donors. The data were produced by immunoSEQ multiplex PCR, yet TCRdb's version contains in-frame clones alone and is incomplete. The sample shows tens of thousands of clones, 70% to 90% of them seen only once. Material: PBMCs. Receptors were obtained from a woman younger than 30 in good health and CMV-seropositive.

The chain combines TRBV7-6 with TRBJ2-2; TRBD2 matches at 10 bases. This CDR3 is built from 21 residues. V lost 0 bases to trimming and J lost 2 bases; unmatched junction nucleotides: 15. Germline-derived CDR1 and CDR2 are SGHVS and FNYEAQ. This CDR3 reads CASSLAPGTSAMTANTGELFF. The CDR3 DNA sequence: TGTGCCAGCAGCTTAGCTCCCGGGACTAGCGCTATGACCGCCAACACCGGGGAGCTGTTTTTT. The full variable domain, in which reference TRBV7-6 and TRBJ2-2 provide the parts outside the CDR3, is GAGVSQSPRYKVTKRGQDVALRCDPISGHVSLYWYRQALGQGPEFLTYFNYEAQQDKSGLPNDRFSAERPEGSISTLTIQRTEQRDSAMYRCASSLAPGTSAMTANTGELFFGEGSRLTVL.

V gene TRBV27 combines with J gene TRBJ2-1; tentatively, D is TRBD2 (6 bases). V was pared by 2 bases and J by 2 bases, with 13 bases between. Germline CDR1 reads MNHEY; CDR2 reads SMNVEV (reference sequence). The CDR3 is 16 amino acids. Here the CDR3 reads CASSLERGVAYNEQFF. In nucleotides, the CDR3 is TGTGCCAGCAGTTTAGAGCGCGGGGTTGCCTACAATGAGCAGTTCTTC.

V is TRBV27 and J is TRBJ2-7, with TRBD1 matching over 8 bases. Losses at the gene ends were 4 bases for V and 9 bases for J; bases not matched to a gene: 8. The V gene's germline CDR1 is MNHEY and CDR2 SMNVEV (reference sequence). CDR3 length: 13 residues. CDR3 DNA sequence: TGTGCCAGCAGTTCGGGCAGGGGGCGCGCGCAGTACTTC. Residues: CASSSGRGRAQYF.

This clone was observed once. The CDR3 coding sequence is TGTGCCAGTAGTCCAAAGACAGGAACCTACAATGAGCAGTTCTTC. Its protein product is CASSPKTGTYNEQFF. The V gene is TRBV19, the J gene TRBJ2-1; D possibly corresponds to TRBD1 (6 bases). Trimming stripped 5 bases from V and 2 bases from J, with 13 bases between. Per the germline V gene, CDR1 is LNHDA and CDR2 is SQIVND (reference sequence). The CDR3 spans 15 residues.

The chain couples TRBV6-5 to TRBJ1-5; possible D gene TRBD1, 6 bases. Germline V gives CDR1 MNHEY, CDR2 SVGAGI. Trimming removed 6 bases from V and 0 bases from J, with 12 bases in between. The CDR3 is made up of 15 amino acids. The DNA for the CDR3 is TGTGCCAGCAGGCCTACAGGGAATAGCAATCAGCCCCAGCATTTT. Protein: CASRPTGNSNQPQHF.

The V call is TRBV19, the J call TRBJ2-1, with 13 bases identical to TRBD2. The CDR3 has 19 residues. Germline V gives CDR1 LNHDA, CDR2 SQIVND (reference sequence). The J segment lost 0 bases and the V segment lost 3 bases, leaving 8 bases of the junction unmatched. The CDR3 coding sequence is TGTGCCAGTAGTATTTCAACTAGCGGGAGGGGGCTCTCCTACAATGAGCAGTTCTTC. It translates to CASSISTSGRGLSYNEQFF. The variable domain in full, completed from reference TRBV19 and TRBJ2-1, reads DGGITQSPKYLFRKEGQNVTLSCEQNLNHDAMYWYRQDPGQGLRLIYYSQIVNDFQKGDIAEGYSVSREKKESFPLTVTSAQKNPTAFYLCASSISTSGRGLSYNEQFFGPGTRLTVL.

The chain carries TRBV28 and TRBJ2-7, with 8 positions matching TRBD1. The trim removed 4 bases at V and 4 bases at J, leaving 3 bases unmatched. CDR3 size: 13 residues. The germline CDR1 and CDR2 sequences are MDHEN and SYDVKM. CDR3 sequence reads: CASSSRGRYEQYF. Here the CDR3 DNA reads TGTGCCAGCAGTTCCAGGGGGCGGTACGAGCAGTACTTC.

This clone was detected once. This rearrangement joins TRBV11-1 to TRBJ2-7; TRBD1 might be the D (6 bases). The CDR3 consists of 12 residues. The germline CDR1 and CDR2 sequences are SGHAT and FQDESV (reference sequence). V lost 6 bases, J lost 3 bases, and 9 bases lay in between. The CDR3: CASRQGNYEQYF. The DNA for the CDR3 is TGTGCCAGCAGACAGGGTAACTACGAGCAGTACTTC.

The rearrangement uses TRBV27 and TRBJ1-5; 9 bases map to TRBD1. Unmatched junction bases numbered 5, after V lost 4 bases and J lost 7 bases. Germline values: CDR1 MNHEY, CDR2 SMNVEV (reference sequence). This CDR3 contains 14 residues. This CDR3 reads CASSWTGVGQPQHF. CDR3 nucleotides: TGTGCCAGCAGTTGGACAGGGGTAGGGCAGCCCCAGCATTTT.

The V and J genes are TRBV10-3 and TRBJ2-1; 7 bases are shared with TRBD1. The CDR3 has 14 amino acids. J gave up 5 bases and V 4 bases, and 5 bases lay outside the gene matches. Germline V gives CDR1 ENHRY, CDR2 SYGVKD. The CDR3 protein is CAISAQGPHNEQFF. The CDR3 region has the DNA TGTGCCATCAGTGCACAGGGGCCGCACAATGAGCAGTTCTTC.

The CDR3 DNA reads TGTGCCAGCAGTTTAGCGGATTCCTACAATGAGCAGTTCTTC. This encodes CASSLADSYNEQFF. The chain couples TRBV27 to TRBJ2-1; D gene uncertain. Germline V gene data show CDR1 as MNHEY and CDR2 as SMNVEV (reference sequence). The V end was cut by 2 bases, the J end by 1 base, with 6 bases between. The CDR3 has 14 residues.